This TCR beta chain was documented in a study of CD4 T cells in relation to SARS-CoV-2 and coronaviruses. Study summary: TCR beta CDR3s were sequenced after roughly ten-day antigen culture of PBMCs. Findings and limits, study-wide: Monoreactive clones expanded significantly more to SARS-CoV-2 than crossreactive clones did. Memory recall responses, not primary responses primed in culture, are what the assay detects. No donor gave both pre-pandemic and post-infection samples.

Assay: immunoSEQ multiplex PCR; the TCRdb copy retains only in-frame clones and omits some. The profile covers some 46,000 clones, with about 80% appearing a single time and more than 1.3% taken by the ten largest. Regarding this clone: What it recognizes is unknown.

Germline V gene lookup returns CDR1 LNHDA and CDR2 SQIVND (reference sequence). Trimming stripped 7 bases from V and 10 bases from J, with 13 bases between. The CDR3 sequence is 11 residues long. The gene calls are TRBV19 and TRBJ1-1; TRBD1 might be the D (5 bases). This sequence was found in an adult with COVID-19. The sample was naive CD4+ T cells from PBMCs, cultured in vitro. Subset reported: naive CD4+ T cells isolated by negative enrichment. The CDR3 region is CASTSGGGAFF. The CDR3 region has the DNA TGTGCCAGTACGTCCGGCGGGGGAGCTTTCTTT.